Following are 3 T cell receptor beta chains from one sample sequenced in a study of blood T cell repertoires in COVID-19. Method: immunoSEQ multiplex PCR; TCRdb's copy keeps in-frame clones and lacks some. The table lists 300,000 to 450,000 clones, almost 90% of them singletons. The material sequenced was PBMCs or T cells enriched from blood (not recorded which). These TCRs come from a woman aged 25 to 45 who had been exposed to COVID-19.

This chain joins TRBV5-8 and TRBJ1-6, with TRBD1 matching over 7 bases. This CDR3 spans 17 amino acids. The germline V gene encodes CDR1 SGHTS and CDR2 YDEGEE. The V and J ends lost 2 bases and 2 bases, in that order; junction bases with no gene match: 7. CDR3 DNA sequence: TGTGCCAGCAGCTTTACCTGGGACAGCACCTATAATTCACCCCTCCACTTT. Protein: CASSFTWDSTYNSPLHF.

V is TRBV11-2 and J is TRBJ2-1; no reliable D call. Trimming cost V 4 bases and J 0 bases, with 10 bases left between them. This CDR3 contains 15 residues. The V gene's germline CDR1 is SGHAT and CDR2 FQNNGV. CDR3 sequence reads: CASSSAADSYNEQFF. CDR3 DNA sequence: TGTGCCAGCAGCTCTGCCGCAGACTCCTACAATGAGCAGTTCTTC.

On this clone: Other DNA sequences from this sample encode an identical CDR3 as well. J is TRBJ2-7 and V is TRBV3-1 (or the pseudogene TRBV3-2); the D is unclear. Trimming removed 0 bases from V and 4 bases from J, with 4 bases in between. The CDR3 totals 12 residues. The germline gives CDR1 LGHDT, CDR2 YNNKEL (reference sequence). The chain's CDR3 is CASSQDPYEQYF. CDR3 bases: TGTGCCAGCAGCCAAGATCCATACGAGCAGTACTTC.